This TCR beta chain was sequenced during a study of T cells in Graves' hyperthyroidism and ophthalmopathy. The study's findings and limits: With a median lead of 6.5 months before onset, the model predicted ophthalmopathy. Blood also contained most expanded thyroid clonotypes above 0.001.

J lost 4 bases, V lost 0 bases, and 6 bases had no gene match. There are 15 residues in the CDR3. Germline values: CDR1 DFQATT, CDR2 SNEGSKA (reference sequence). Amplification of TCR beta CDR3 regions was performed using RNA transcripts as template. HTBI primers were the set used in a first-round RT-PCR of the TCR CDR3. Via MiXCR, TCRdb re-called the multiplex PCR reads, giving one row per CDR3 protein. The table has 620,000 or so distinct CDR3 sequences, around 15% seen once; the top ten hold 9.5% to 15%. Inclusion characteristics of ophthalmopathy patients comprised a Clinical Activity Score of at least 3, a NOSPECS grade of at least 4, and duration under 3 months. Researchers barred patients who had uncontrolled infection, other autoimmune disease, pregnancy or lactation. This clonotype was recorded at least ten times. Its antigen is not known.

The J gene is TRBJ1-1, the V gene TRBV20-1; 9 nucleotides align to TRBD1. The clonotype was recovered from a woman aged 50 to 65 with Graves' ophthalmopathy. Sequencing was carried out using blood. DNA of the CDR3: TGCAGTGCTAGAGAACCGGGACAGGGCCTCACTGAAGCTTTCTTT. As protein: CSAREPGQGLTEAFF.